This T cell receptor beta chain was recorded in a study of blood T cell repertoires in COVID-19. Overall study context: The cDNA or gDNA used as material had been derived from T cells, B-cell-depleted T cells, or PBMCs.

Trimming cost V 5 bases and J 4 bases, with 20 bases left between them. The CDR3 runs 15 residues. Germline assignment: CDR1 SQVTM and CDR2 ANQGSEA. In the original workflow: Reference gene primers were amplified, and this amplification served to estimate nucleated cell counts. Libraries were prepared by immunoSEQ multiplex PCR; TCRdb keeps only in-frame clonotypes and omits some of them. V and J calls and clone size follow that table, whereas D and trimming were derived from the DNA. Here the sample spans about 200,000 clones, about 87% being singletons. J is TRBJ1-2 and V is TRBV29-1, with D possibly matching TRBD1 (6 bases). The TCR sequence derives from a man in his sixties with acute or convalescent COVID-19. What was sequenced was peripheral blood. CDR3 loop: CSVINGRGGGYGYTF. CDR3 DNA: TGCAGCGTTATTAATGGCAGGGGAGGGGGCTATGGCTACACCTTC.